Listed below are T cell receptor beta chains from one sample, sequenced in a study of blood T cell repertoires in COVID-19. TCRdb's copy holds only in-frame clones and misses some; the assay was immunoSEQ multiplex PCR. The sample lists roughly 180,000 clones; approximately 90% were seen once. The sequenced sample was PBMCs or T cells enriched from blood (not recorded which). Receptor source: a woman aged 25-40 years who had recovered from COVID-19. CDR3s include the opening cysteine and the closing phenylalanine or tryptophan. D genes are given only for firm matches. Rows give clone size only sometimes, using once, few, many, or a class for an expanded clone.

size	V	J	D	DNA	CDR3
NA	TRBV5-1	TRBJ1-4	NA	TGCGCCAGCAGCTTCGGGAGGGAGAATGAAAAACTGTTTTTT	CASSFGRENEKLFF
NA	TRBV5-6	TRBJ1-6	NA	TGTGCCAGCAGCCCGACAGGAAATAATTCACCCCTCCACTTT	CASSPTGNNSPLHF
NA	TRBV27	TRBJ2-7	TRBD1	TGTGCCAGCAGTACCGACAGGGGGAGGTACGAGCAGTACTTC	CASSTDRGRYEQYF
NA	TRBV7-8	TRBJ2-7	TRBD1	TGTGCCAGCAGGACAGGGAGTGTCCACGAGCAGTACTTC	CASRTGSVHEQYF
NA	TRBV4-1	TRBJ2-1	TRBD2	TGCGCCAGCAGGGGTTCGGCGGGAGGGTACAATGAGCAGTTCTTC	CASRGSAGGYNEQFF
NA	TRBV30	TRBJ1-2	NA	TGTGCCTTTAGTGGAGGGACGGCCTATGGCTACACCTTC	CAFSGGTAYGYTF
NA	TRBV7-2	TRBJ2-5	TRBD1	TGTGCCAGCAGCTTAGACGGACAGGGGGAGGCCCAGTACTTC	CASSLDGQGEAQYF
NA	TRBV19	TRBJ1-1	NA	TGTGCCAGTCAGCGAATGAACACTGAAGCTTTCTTT	CASQRMNTEAFF
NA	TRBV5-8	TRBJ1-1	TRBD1	TGTGCCAGCAGCATAAGGGACAGGCCAGCTGAAGCTTTCTTT	CASSIRDRPAEAFF
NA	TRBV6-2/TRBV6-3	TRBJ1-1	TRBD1	TGTGCCAGCAGCTTGGACAGGGGATACGCTGAAGCTTTCTTT	CASSLDRGYAEAFF
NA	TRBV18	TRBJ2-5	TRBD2	TGTGCCAGCTCCCCCGGGCGGGGGAGAGGAGAGACCCAGTACTTC	CASSPGRGRGETQYF
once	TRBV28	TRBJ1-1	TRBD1	TGTGCCAGCAGGAGCACAGGGGATGAAGCTTTCTTT	CASRSTGDEAFF
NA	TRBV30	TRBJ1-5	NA	TGTGCCTGGAGTGGTGGTTGGACAGCGAGCAATCAGCCCCAGCATTTT	CAWSGGWTASNQPQHF
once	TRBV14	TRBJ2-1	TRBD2	TGTGCCAGCAGCCAAGATCGGACCCTAGCGGGAGGGCTCTCCCTGGTTATTAATGAGCAGTTCTTC	CASSQDRTLAGGLSLVINEQFF
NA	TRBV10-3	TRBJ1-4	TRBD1	TGTGCCATCAGTGCCGGGACAGTTAATGAAAAACTGTTTTTT	CAISAGTVNEKLFF
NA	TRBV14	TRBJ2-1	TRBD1	TGTGCCAGCAGCCAAGAAAGGGGGCGCACTTGGAATGAGCAGTTCTTC	CASSQERGRTWNEQFF
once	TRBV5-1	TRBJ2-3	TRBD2	TGCGCCAGCAGCCCGACCACTAGCGGAGCAGGGTTAACGCAGTATTTT	CASSPTTSGAGLTQYF
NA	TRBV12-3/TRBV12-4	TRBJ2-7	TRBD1	TGTGCCAGCAGCCCAGGGGGCGAGCAGTACTTC	CASSPGGEQYF
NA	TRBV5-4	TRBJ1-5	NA	TGTGCCAGCAGCTCTGGCCCAAATTATAGCAATCAGCCCCAGCATTTT	CASSSGPNYSNQPQHF
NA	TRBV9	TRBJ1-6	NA	TGTGCCAGCAGCGTAGCCGACAGCTCCTATAATTCACCCCTCCACTTT	CASSVADSSYNSPLHF
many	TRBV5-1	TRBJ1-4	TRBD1	TGCGCCAGCAGCCGAGGACAGGGCACAACTAATGAAAAACTGTTTTTT	CASSRGQGTTNEKLFF
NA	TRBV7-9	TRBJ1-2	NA	TGTGCCAGCAGCTTAGTCGGTGCAGGCGCCTATGGCTACACCTTC	CASSLVGAGAYGYTF
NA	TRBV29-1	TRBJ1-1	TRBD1	TGCAGCGGGGGGACAGGGGTGGACACTGAAGCTTTCTTT	CSGGTGVDTEAFF
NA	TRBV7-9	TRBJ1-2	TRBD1	TGTGCCAGCAGCCGACAGGGGCGTTTCGATGGCTACACCTTC	CASSRQGRFDGYTF
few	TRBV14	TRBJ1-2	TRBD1	TGTGCCAGCAGCCAAAACTTGGGGACAGCTTATGGCTACACCTTC	CASSQNLGTAYGYTF
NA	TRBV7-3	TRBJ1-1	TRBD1	TGTGCCAGCAGCAGGACAGGGGAGAACACTGAAGCTTTCTTT	CASSRTGENTEAFF
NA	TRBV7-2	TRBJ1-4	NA	TGTGCCAGCAGCTCCCCCCCTCCAGGGGTATCTAATGAAAAACTGTTTTTT	CASSSPPPGVSNEKLFF
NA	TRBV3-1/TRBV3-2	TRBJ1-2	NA	TGTGCCAGCAGCCAAGCGGGAGACGTCTATGGCTACACCTTC	CASSQAGDVYGYTF
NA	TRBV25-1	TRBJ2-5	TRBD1	TGTGCCAGCGCCGGTTACCCCAGACAGGGTCGCGGTTGGGAGACCCAGTACTTC	CASAGYPRQGRGWETQYF
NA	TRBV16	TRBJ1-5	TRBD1	TGTGCCAGCAGCCAACTACCAGGGGGCGTTCAGCCCCAGCATTTT	CASSQLPGGVQPQHF
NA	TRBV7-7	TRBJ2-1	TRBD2	TGTGCCAGCAGCTTCCGAACCTTTAACCAACTAGCGGGAGGGCTCAATGAGCAGTTCTTC	CASSFRTFNQLAGGLNEQFF